This TCR beta chain originates from a study of cytomegalovirus exposure and HLA in healthy donors. PCR used 60 Vbeta primers and 13 Jbeta primers. Some clones are missing from TCRdb's copy, which holds only in-frame ones; the method was immunoSEQ multiplex PCR. The data show about 130,000 clones, approximately 87% seen once. From germline, CDR1 is SNHLY and CDR2 FYNNEI. Deletions cut 0 bases from V and 4 bases from J, with 7 bases between. The CDR3 extends over 15 amino acids. The sequence was obtained from a young man in good health and CMV-seropositive. Specimen: PBMCs. The chain combines TRBV2 with TRBJ1-6; D not certain. DNA for the CDR3: TGTGCCAGCAGTGAAGCTGGCAGTTATAATTCACCCCTCCACTTT. Its translation: CASSEAGSYNSPLHF.